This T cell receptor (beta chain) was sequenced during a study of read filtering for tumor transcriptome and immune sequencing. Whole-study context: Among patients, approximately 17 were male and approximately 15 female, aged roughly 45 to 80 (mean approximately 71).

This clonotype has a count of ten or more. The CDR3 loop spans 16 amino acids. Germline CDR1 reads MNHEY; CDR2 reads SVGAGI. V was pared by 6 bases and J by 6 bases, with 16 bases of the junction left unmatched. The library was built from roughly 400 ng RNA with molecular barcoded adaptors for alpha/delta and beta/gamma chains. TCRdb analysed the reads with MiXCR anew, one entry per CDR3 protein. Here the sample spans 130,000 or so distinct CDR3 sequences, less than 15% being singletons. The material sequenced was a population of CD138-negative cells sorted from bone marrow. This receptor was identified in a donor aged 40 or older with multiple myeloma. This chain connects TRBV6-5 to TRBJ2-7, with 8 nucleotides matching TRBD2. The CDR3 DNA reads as TGTGCCAGCAGCCGGGTGTTAGCGGGATCCTTGGGCGAGCAGTACTTC. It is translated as CASSRVLAGSLGEQYF.